These 7 T cell receptor beta chains share one sample of origin, sequenced in a study of a mutant IDH1 vaccine in newly diagnosed glioma. Described time point: week 47, end of study. Vaccinated patients received 300 ug of mutant IDH1 20-mer peptide per dose, with topical imiquimod. These receptors' targets are unknown. Clones were read by immunoSEQ multiplex PCR, and TCRdb kept only the in-frame ones, dropping some. The sample has about 50,000 clones; approximately 80% are singletons. Sequencing used PBMCs, obtained from a glioma patient whose treatment included an IDH1 peptide vaccine. All receptors come from a woman aged 40 to 50 with glioma. Some clones in this sample may be carry-over from other donors' samples.

V gene TRBV7-9 combines with J gene TRBJ2-7; no definite D call. The CDR3 extends over 13 amino acids. Trimming took 6 bases from V and 2 from J, leaving 11 bases between them. The germline V gene has CDR1 SEHNR and CDR2 FQNEAQ (reference sequence). In nucleotides, the CDR3 is TGTGCCAGCAGTTTCCTGGGGACCTACGAGCAGTACTTC. The encoded protein is CASSFLGTYEQYF.

The rearrangement links TRBV14 to TRBJ2-4; perhaps D is TRBD1 or TRBD2 (6 bases each). The CDR3 covers 15 residues. Looked up from germline, CDR1 is SGHDN and CDR2 is FVKESK. With 0 bases removed from V and 2 bases from J, the gap between germline ends came to 8 bases. The CDR3 protein is CASSQDGGPKNIQYF. CDR3 in DNA: TGTGCCAGCAGCCAAGATGGGGGGCCCAAAAACATTCAGTACTTC. The full variable domain, its missing parts supplied by reference TRBV14 and TRBJ2-4, is EAGVTQFPSHSVIEKGQTVTLRCDPISGHDNLYWYRRVMGKEIKFLLHFVKESKQDESGMPNNRFLAERTGGTYSTLKVQPAELEDSGVYFCASSQDGGPKNIQYFGAGTRLSVL.

As regards this clone: A read error may account for a junction end that differs from germline. V and J are TRBV10-3 and TRBJ2-7; 9 bases fit TRBD1. The CDR3 totals 16 residues. The germline CDR1 and CDR2 sequences are ENHRY and SYGVKD. CDR3 sequence: CAISPVGQGGSYEQCF. CDR3 nucleotide sequence: TGTGCCATCAGCCCGGTGGGACAGGGTGGCTCCTACGAGCAGTGCTTC.

This clone appeared many times. The chain employs TRBV25-1 and TRBJ1-2; D is undetermined. Germline V gives CDR1 MGHDK, CDR2 SYGVNS. The CDR3 is 13 residues long. V shed 1 base and J shed 3 bases, with 6 bases lying between them. The CDR3 spells CASSESSYYGYTF. In DNA form, the CDR3 reads TGTGCCAGCAGTGAATCTAGTTACTATGGCTACACCTTC.

The CDR3 reads CASSFGGTGRTGELFF. CDR3 bases: TGCGCCAGCAGCTTCGGGGGAACAGGACGGACCGGGGAGCTGTTTTTT. V is TRBV5-1 and J is TRBJ2-2; D perhaps matches TRBD2 (6 bases). Trimming removed 2 bases from V and 5 bases from J, with 16 bases in between. The CDR3 is 16 amino acids. Germline V gene data show CDR1 as SGHRS and CDR2 as YFSETQ.

The CDR3 DNA reads TGTGCCAGCAGCTTAGTCCGGGCTAGACTGGGAGGCGGCTACACCTTC. Residues: CASSLVRARLGGGYTF. V is TRBV7-2 and J is TRBJ1-2; no clear D gene. CDR1 and CDR2 from the germline V gene are SGHTA and FQGNSA. The CDR3 is 16 amino acids. The V end lost 1 base, the J end lost 8 bases, and 20 bases lay between the germline ends.

This clone was recorded once. The chain joins TRBV30 to TRBJ2-1, with 10 bases aligning to TRBD2. With 0 bases clipped from V and 7 bases from J, the junction kept 15 bases outside the gene matches. The germline CDR1 and CDR2 sequences are GTSNPN and SVGIG (reference sequence). This CDR3 has 18 amino acids. The CDR3 nucleotides are TGTGCCTGGAGTGTACAGGAGCGCGTAGCGGGAGGCTGGAATGAGCAGTTCTTC. This encodes CAWSVQERVAGGWNEQFF. The full variable domain, with the rest looked up from reference TRBV30 and TRBJ2-1, is SQTIHQWPATLVQPVGSPLSLECTVEGTSNPNLYWYRQAAGRGLQLLFYSVGIGQISSEVPQNLSASRPQDRQFILSSKKLLLSDSGFYLCAWSVQERVAGGWNEQFFGPGTRLTVL.